This T cell receptor beta chain stems from a study of T-cell reconstitution after alpha-beta-depleted transplantation in children. General study findings and limits: Newly produced T cells mostly provided counts and TCRbeta diversity after one year, as hyperexpanded clones declined. Reportedly, alpha-beta T cells present about two months post-transplant originated from several hundred expanded clones of graft origin.

Germline-derived CDR1 and CDR2 are KGHSH and LQKENI. V was shortened by 2 bases and J by 5 bases, with 18 bases between the two germline ends. This CDR3 is built from 16 residues. Regarding this clonotype: As yet, its antigen is unknown.

Preparation of the TCRbeta library was carried out with unique molecular identifiers. TCRdb re-derived calls from the PCR reads in MiXCR, one entry per CDR3 protein. The sample contains around 450,000 distinct CDR3 sequences, 43% of which appear only once. The chain uses TRBV18 and TRBJ1-2; D gene uncertain. The sample consisted of PBMCs, taken before TCRalphabeta/CD19-depleted stem cell transplant. This clonotype was sampled from a girl aged 2-10 years with aplastic anemia, due to receive a stem cell transplant. CDR3 region: CASSPSPGITPYGYTF. The CDR3 DNA is TGTGCCAGCTCACCAAGCCCAGGCATTACCCCATATGGCTACACCTTC. Variable domain in full (rest from reference TRBV18 and TRBJ1-2): NAGVMQNPRHLVRRRGQEARLRCSPMKGHSHVYWYRQLPEEGLKFMVYLQKENIIDESGMPKERFSAEFPKEGPSILRIQQVVRGDSAAYFCASSPSPGITPYGYTFGSGTRLTVV.